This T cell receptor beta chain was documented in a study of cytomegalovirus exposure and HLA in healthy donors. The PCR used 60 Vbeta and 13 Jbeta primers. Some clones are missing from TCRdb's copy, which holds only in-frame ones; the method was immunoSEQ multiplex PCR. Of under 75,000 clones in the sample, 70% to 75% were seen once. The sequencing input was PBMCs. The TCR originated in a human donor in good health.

The CDR3 DNA reads as TGTGCCAGCAGCCCGGGACTAGCTGGCGAGCAGTACTTC. Translated, it gives CASSPGLAGEQYF. The rearrangement uses TRBV5-6 and TRBJ2-7; 9 bases are a match to TRBD2. The V segment lost 4 bases and the J segment 6 bases; nucleotides outside the gene matches: 5. This CDR3 comprises 13 residues. The V gene's germline CDR1 is SGHDT and CDR2 YYEEEE.